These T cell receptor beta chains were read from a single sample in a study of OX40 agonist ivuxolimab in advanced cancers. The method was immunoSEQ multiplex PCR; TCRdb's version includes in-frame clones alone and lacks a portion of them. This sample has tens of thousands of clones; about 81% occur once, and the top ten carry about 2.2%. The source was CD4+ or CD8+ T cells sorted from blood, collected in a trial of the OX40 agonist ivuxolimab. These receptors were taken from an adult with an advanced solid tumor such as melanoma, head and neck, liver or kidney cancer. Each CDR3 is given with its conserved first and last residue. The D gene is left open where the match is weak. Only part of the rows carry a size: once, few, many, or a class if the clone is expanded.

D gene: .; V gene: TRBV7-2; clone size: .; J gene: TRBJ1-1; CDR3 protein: CASSLSVGSTEAFF; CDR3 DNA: TGTGCCAGCAGCTTATCCGTAGGGTCGACTGAAGCTTTCTTT
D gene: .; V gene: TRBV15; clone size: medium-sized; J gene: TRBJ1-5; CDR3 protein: CATSRERAGRKNQPQHF; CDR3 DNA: TGTGCCACCAGCAGAGAGCGGGCAGGGAGGAAAAATCAGCCCCAGCATTTT
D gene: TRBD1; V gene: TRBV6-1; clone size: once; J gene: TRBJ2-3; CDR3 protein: CASSLRGQGADTQYF; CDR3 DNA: TGTGCCAGCAGCCTACGGGGACAGGGGGCAGATACGCAGTATTTT
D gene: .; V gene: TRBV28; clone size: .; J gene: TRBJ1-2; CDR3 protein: CASSLLHYGYTF; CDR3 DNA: TGTGCCAGCAGTTTATTGCACTATGGCTACACCTTC
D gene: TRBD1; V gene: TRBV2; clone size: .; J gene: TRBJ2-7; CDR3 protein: CASNPGQGRYEQYF; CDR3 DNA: TGTGCCAGCAACCCGGGACAGGGACGCTACGAGCAGTACTTC
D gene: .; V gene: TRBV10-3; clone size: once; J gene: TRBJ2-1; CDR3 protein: CAISESGGSYNEQFF; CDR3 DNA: TGTGCCATCAGTGAGTCAGGGGGGTCCTACAATGAGCAGTTCTTC
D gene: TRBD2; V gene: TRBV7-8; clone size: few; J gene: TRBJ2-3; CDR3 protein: CASSLGLAGASSSTQYF; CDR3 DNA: TGTGCCAGCAGCTTAGGGCTAGCGGGCGCCTCTTCGAGTACGCAGTATTTT
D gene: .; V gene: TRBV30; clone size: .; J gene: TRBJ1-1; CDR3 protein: CAWSGVGLNTEAFF; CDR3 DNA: TGTGCCTGGAGCGGCGTGGGATTGAACACTGAAGCTTTCTTT
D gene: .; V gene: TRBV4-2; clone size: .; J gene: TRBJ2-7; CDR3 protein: CASSQVDGTPYF; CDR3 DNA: TGTGCCAGCAGCCAAGTGGACGGGACTCCGTACTTC
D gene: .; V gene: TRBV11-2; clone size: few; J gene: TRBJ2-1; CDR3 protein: CASSLETYNEQFF; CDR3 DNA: TGTGCCAGCAGCTTAGAGACCTACAATGAGCAGTTCTTC
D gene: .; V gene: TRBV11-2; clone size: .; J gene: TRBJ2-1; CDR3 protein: CASTGSNEQFF; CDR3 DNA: TGTGCCAGCACCGGGAGCAATGAGCAGTTCTTC
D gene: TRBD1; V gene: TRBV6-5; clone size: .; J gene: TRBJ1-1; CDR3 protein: CASRRTGMNTEAFF; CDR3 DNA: TGTGCCAGCAGACGGACAGGGATGAACACTGAAGCTTTCTTT
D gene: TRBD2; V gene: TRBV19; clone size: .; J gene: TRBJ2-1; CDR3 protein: CASSPAGGSYNEQFF; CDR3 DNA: TGTGCCAGTAGCCCTGCGGGGGGGTCCTACAATGAGCAGTTCTTC
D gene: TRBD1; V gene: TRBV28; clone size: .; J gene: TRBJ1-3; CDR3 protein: CASTPSGQGTGNTIYF; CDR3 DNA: TGTGCCAGCACCCCGTCCGGACAGGGGACGGGAAACACCATATATTTT
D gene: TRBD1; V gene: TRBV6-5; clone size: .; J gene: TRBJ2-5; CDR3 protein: CASSQQQGTQETQYF; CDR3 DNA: TGTGCCAGCAGTCAACAACAGGGGACCCAAGAGACCCAGTACTTC
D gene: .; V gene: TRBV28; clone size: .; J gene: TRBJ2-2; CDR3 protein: CASSFPHRVTGELFF; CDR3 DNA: TGTGCCAGCAGTTTCCCCCACAGGGTCACCGGGGAGCTGTTTTTT
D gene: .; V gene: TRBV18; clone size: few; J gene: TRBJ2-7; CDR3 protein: CASSTGLNQGQYF; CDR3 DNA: TGTGCCAGCTCAACGGGCCTTAATCAGGGGCAGTACTTC
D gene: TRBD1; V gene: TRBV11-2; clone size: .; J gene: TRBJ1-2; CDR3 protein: CASSSIPYRDRDGYTF; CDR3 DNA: TGTGCCAGCAGCTCCATCCCGTACCGGGACAGGGATGGCTACACCTTC
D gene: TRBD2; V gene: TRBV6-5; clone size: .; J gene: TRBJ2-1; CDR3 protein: CASSYLAGYPDNEQFF; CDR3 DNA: TGTGCCAGCAGTTACCTAGCGGGATACCCCGACAATGAGCAGTTCTTC
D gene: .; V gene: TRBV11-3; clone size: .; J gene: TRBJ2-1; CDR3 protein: CASSLAASSYNEQFF; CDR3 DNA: TGTGCCAGCAGCTTAGCGGCGAGCTCCTACAATGAGCAGTTCTTC
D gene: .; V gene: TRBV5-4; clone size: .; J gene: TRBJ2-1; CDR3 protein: CASSLAQGSYNEQFF; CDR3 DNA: TGTGCCAGCAGCTTGGCGCAGGGCTCCTACAATGAGCAGTTCTTC
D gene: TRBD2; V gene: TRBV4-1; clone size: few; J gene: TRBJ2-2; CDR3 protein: CASSHAGLAVNTGELFF; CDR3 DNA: TGCGCCAGCAGCCACGCTGGACTAGCGGTAAACACCGGGGAGCTGTTTTTT
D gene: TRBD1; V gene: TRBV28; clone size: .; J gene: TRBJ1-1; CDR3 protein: CASISTGLNTEAFF; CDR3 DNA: TGTGCCAGCATTTCGACAGGGCTAAACACTGAAGCTTTCTTT
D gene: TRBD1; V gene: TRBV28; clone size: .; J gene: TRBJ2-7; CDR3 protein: CASSLPGIEGARSSYEQYF; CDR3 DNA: TGTGCCAGCAGTTTACCGGGGATCGAGGGGGCAAGGAGCTCCTACGAGCAGTACTTC
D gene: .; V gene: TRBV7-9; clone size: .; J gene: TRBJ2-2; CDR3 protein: CASSLILEPTLPGELFF; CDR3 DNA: TGTGCCAGCAGCTTAATTTTAGAACCCACATTGCCCGGGGAGCTGTTTTTT
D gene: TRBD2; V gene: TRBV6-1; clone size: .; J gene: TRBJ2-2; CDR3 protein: CASSDGLAGTGELFF; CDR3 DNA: TGTGCCAGCAGTGACGGACTAGCGGGAACCGGGGAGCTGTTTTTT
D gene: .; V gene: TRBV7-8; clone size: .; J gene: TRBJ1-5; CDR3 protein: CASSSNTGNQPQHF; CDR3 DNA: TGTGCCAGCAGCTCCAACACAGGGAATCAGCCCCAGCATTTT
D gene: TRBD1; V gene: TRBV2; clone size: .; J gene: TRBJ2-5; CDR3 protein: CASRRQGADQETQYF; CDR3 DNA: TGTGCCAGCAGGCGACAGGGGGCCGACCAAGAGACCCAGTACTTC
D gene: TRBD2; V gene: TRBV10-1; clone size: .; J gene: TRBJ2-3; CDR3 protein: CASSESASGGTDTQYF; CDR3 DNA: TGCGCCAGCAGTGAGTCGGCTAGCGGGGGCACAGATACGCAGTATTTT
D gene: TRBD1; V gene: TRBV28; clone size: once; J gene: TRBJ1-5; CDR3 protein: CASSIQGGNQPQHF; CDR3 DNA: TGTGCCAGCAGTATACAGGGGGGCAATCAGCCCCAGCATTTT
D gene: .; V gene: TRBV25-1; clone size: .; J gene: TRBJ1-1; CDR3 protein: CASSGVNTEAFF; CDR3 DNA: TGTGCCAGCAGTGGGGTGAACACTGAAGCTTTCTTT
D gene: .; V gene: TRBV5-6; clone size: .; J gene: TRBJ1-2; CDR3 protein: CASSSDINNYGYTF; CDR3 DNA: TGTGCCAGCAGCTCGGATATCAATAACTATGGCTACACCTTC
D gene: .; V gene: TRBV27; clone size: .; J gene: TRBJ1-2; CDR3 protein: CASSLGEGFYGYTF; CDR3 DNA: TGTGCCAGCAGTTTAGGCGAAGGATTCTATGGCTACACCTTC
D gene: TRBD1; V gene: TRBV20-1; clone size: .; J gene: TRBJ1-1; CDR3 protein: CSARDTGAAFF; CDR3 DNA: TGCAGTGCTAGAGATACAGGGGCGGCTTTCTTT
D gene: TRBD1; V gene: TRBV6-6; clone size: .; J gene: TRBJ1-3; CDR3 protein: CASRPGGTASGNTIYF; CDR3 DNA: TGTGCCAGCAGGCCAGGGGGGACAGCCTCTGGAAACACCATATATTTT
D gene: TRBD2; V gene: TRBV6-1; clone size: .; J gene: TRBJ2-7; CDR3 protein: CASRRGAVEEQYF; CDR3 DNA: TGTGCCAGCCGGCGGGGGGCCGTGGAGGAGCAGTACTTC
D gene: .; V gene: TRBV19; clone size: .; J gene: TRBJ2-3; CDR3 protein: CASSILGASTSTDTQYF; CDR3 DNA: TGTGCCAGTAGTATCCTGGGGGCTAGTACCAGCACAGATACGCAGTATTTT
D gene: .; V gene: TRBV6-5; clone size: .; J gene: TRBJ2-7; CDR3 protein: CASSSGIPYEQYF; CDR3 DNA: TGTGCCAGCAGTTCGGGAATCCCTTACGAGCAGTACTTC
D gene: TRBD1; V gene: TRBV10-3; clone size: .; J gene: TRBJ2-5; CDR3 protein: CAISETGTGVQETQYF; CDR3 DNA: TGTGCCATCAGTGAAACCGGGACAGGGGTCCAAGAGACCCAGTACTTC
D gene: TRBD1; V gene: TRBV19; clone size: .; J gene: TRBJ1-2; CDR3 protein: CASSSRTGRGYTF; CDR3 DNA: TGTGCCAGTAGTTCCCGGACAGGCCGAGGCTACACCTTC
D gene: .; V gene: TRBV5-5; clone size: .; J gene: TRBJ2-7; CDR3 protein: CASRGADPTYEQYF; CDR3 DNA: TGTGCCAGCCGGGGGGCGGATCCTACCTACGAGCAGTACTTC